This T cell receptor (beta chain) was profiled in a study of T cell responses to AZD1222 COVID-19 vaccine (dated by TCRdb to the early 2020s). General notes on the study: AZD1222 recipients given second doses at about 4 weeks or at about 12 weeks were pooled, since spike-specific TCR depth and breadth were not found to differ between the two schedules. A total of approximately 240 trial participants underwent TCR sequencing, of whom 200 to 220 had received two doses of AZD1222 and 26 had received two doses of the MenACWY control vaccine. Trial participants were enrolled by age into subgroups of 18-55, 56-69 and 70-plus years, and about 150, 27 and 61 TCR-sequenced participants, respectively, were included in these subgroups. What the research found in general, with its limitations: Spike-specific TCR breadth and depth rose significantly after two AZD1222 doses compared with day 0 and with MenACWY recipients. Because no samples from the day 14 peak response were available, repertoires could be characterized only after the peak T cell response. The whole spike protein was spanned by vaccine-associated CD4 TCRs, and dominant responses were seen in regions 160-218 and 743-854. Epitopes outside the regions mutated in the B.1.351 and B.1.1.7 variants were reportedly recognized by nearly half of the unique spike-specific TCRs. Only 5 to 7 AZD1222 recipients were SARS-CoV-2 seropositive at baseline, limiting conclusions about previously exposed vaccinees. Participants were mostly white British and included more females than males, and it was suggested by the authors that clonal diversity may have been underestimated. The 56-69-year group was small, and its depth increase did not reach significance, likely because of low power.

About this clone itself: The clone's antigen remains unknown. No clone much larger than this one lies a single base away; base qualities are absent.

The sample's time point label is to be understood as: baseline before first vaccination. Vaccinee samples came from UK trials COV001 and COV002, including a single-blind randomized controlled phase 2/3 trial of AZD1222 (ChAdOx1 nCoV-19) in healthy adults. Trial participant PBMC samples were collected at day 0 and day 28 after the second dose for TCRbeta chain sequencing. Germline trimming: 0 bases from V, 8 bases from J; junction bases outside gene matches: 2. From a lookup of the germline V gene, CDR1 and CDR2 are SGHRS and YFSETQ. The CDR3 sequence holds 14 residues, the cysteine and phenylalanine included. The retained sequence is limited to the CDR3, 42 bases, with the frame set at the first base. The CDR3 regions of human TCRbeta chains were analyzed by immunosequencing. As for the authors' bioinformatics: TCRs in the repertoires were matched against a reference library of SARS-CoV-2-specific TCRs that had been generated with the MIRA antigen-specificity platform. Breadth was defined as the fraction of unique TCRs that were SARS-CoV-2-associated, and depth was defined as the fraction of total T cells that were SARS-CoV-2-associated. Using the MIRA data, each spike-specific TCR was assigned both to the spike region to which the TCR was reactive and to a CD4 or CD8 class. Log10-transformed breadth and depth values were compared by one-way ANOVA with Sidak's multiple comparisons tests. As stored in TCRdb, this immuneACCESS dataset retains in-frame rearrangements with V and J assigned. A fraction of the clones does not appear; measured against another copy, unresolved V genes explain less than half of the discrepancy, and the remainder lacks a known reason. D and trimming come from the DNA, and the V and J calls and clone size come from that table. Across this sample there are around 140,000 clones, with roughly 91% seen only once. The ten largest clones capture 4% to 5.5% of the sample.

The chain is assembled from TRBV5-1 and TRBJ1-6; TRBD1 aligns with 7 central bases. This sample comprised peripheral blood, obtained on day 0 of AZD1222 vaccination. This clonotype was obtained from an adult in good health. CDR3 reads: CASSLARGDSPLHF. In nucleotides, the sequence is TGCGCCAGCAGCTTGGCCAGGGGGGATTCACCCCTCCACTTT.